This is a list of T cell receptor beta chains from one sample in a study of shared clonotypes between healthy human individuals. The assay was immunoSEQ multiplex PCR, and TCRdb's table has in-frame clones only and misses some. The sample yields about 340,000 clones, around 70% seen once. Sequenced sample: memory CD4+ T cells sorted from blood. These receptors all stem from a man younger than 40 in good health. Both conserved end residues are part of each CDR3. The order of the fields is J gene, D gene, clone size, V gene, CDR3 protein, CDR3 DNA. D genes are given only for firm matches. The size of a clone is reported for some rows only, either as once, few or many, or as a class for expanded clones.

j_call: TRBJ2-6
d_call: TRBD1
clone_size: NA
v_call: TRBV2
cdr3_aa: CASSPGQKNVLTF
cdr3_nt: TGTGCCAGCAGTCCGGGACAGAAAAACGTCCTGACTTTC

j_call: TRBJ1-1
d_call: NA
clone_size: NA
v_call: TRBV5-4
cdr3_aa: CASSLDNKIGPEAFF
cdr3_nt: TGTGCCAGCAGCTTGGATAACAAGATCGGACCTGAAGCTTTCTTT

j_call: TRBJ1-2
d_call: TRBD1
clone_size: many
v_call: TRBV5-1
cdr3_aa: CASSLTGSYPNYGYTF
cdr3_nt: TGCGCCAGCAGTTTGACAGGGTCCTACCCGAACTATGGCTACACCTTC

j_call: TRBJ2-1
d_call: NA
clone_size: NA
v_call: TRBV2
cdr3_aa: CASTARDEQFF
cdr3_nt: TGTGCCAGCACCGCCAGGGATGAGCAGTTCTTC

j_call: TRBJ2-7
d_call: NA
clone_size: NA
v_call: TRBV23-1
cdr3_aa: CASSQNSADRRYEQYF
cdr3_nt: TGCGCCAGCAGTCAAAATTCCGCCGACAGGCGCTACGAGCAGTACTTC

j_call: TRBJ2-7
d_call: TRBD1
clone_size: NA
v_call: TRBV28
cdr3_aa: CASSSRDRSYEQYF
cdr3_nt: TGTGCCAGCAGTTCCAGGGACAGATCCTACGAGCAGTACTTC

j_call: TRBJ1-5
d_call: NA
clone_size: NA
v_call: TRBV7-2
cdr3_aa: CASSLEAQPQHF
cdr3_nt: TGTGCCAGCAGCTTAGAGGCTCAGCCCCAGCATTTT

j_call: TRBJ1-2
d_call: NA
clone_size: NA
v_call: TRBV9
cdr3_aa: CASSAQDLYGYTF
cdr3_nt: TGTGCCAGCAGCGCCCAAGATCTCTATGGCTACACCTTC

j_call: TRBJ2-3
d_call: NA
clone_size: NA
v_call: TRBV6-1
cdr3_aa: CASSEEWAGINPDTQYF
cdr3_nt: TGTGCCAGCAGTGAAGAATGGGCGGGGATCAACCCAGATACGCAGTATTTT

j_call: TRBJ2-1
d_call: NA
clone_size: NA
v_call: TRBV10-3
cdr3_aa: CAIRQAGAAYNEQFF
cdr3_nt: TGTGCCATCAGACAAGCGGGTGCCGCCTACAATGAGCAGTTCTTC

j_call: TRBJ2-1
d_call: NA
clone_size: NA
v_call: TRBV6-1
cdr3_aa: CASSGLHRNNEQFF
cdr3_nt: TGTGCCAGCAGTGGGTTACACCGCAACAATGAGCAGTTCTTC

j_call: TRBJ1-2
d_call: NA
clone_size: NA
v_call: TRBV5-6
cdr3_aa: CASNLDQVYGYTF
cdr3_nt: TGTGCCAGCAACCTCGACCAGGTCTATGGCTACACCTTC

j_call: TRBJ2-1
d_call: NA
clone_size: NA
v_call: TRBV28
cdr3_aa: CASSPTDGYNEQFF
cdr3_nt: TGTGCCAGCAGTCCCACGGATGGGTACAATGAGCAGTTCTTC

j_call: TRBJ2-2
d_call: TRBD2
clone_size: NA
v_call: TRBV27
cdr3_aa: CASSFRRAGGRPAGELFF
cdr3_nt: TGTGCCAGCAGCTTCCGGAGAGCGGGAGGGCGGCCGGCCGGGGAGCTGTTTTTT

j_call: TRBJ1-5
d_call: TRBD1
clone_size: NA
v_call: TRBV7-8
cdr3_aa: CASSKKGAGYSNQPQHF
cdr3_nt: TGTGCCAGCAGCAAAAAGGGGGCTGGCTATAGCAATCAGCCCCAGCATTTT

j_call: TRBJ2-4
d_call: NA
clone_size: once
v_call: TRBV5-4
cdr3_aa: CASSLGQGIAKNIQYF
cdr3_nt: TGTGCCAGCAGCTTAGGGCAGGGAATAGCCAAAAACATTCAGTACTTC